This passage covers 20 T cell receptor beta chains from one sample sequenced in a study of T cells in pancreatic ductal adenocarcinoma. Selected pancreatic ductal adenocarcinoma patients had undergone surgery without neoadjuvant therapy. Here immunoSEQ multiplex PCR was the method, and the copy in TCRdb shows in-frame clones only, minus some. Of around 9,000 clones in the sample, roughly 86% were seen once. The sample comprised PBMCs. The receptors were sampled from a human donor with pancreatic ductal adenocarcinoma.

The CDR3 DNA reads TGTGCCAGCAGCGCAGCGGGAGGGCCCAGCACCTACGAGCAGTACTTC. Its protein is CASSAAGGPSTYEQYF. The rearrangement uses TRBV9 and TRBJ2-7, with 10 bases identical to TRBD2. CDR1 is SGDLS and CDR2 is YYNGEE in the germline V gene. The CDR3 runs 16 residues. V shed 3 bases, J shed 2 bases, and the junction held 8 bases outside the gene matches.

The chain recombines TRBV7-8 with TRBJ2-1, with D possibly being TRBD2 (5 bases). Trimming cost V 3 bases and J 5 bases, with 14 bases left between them. The CDR3 spans 15 residues. Germline assignment: CDR1 SGHVS and CDR2 FQNEAQ. The CDR3 sequence: CASSLAGAPDNEQFF. The CDR3 DNA is TGTGCCAGCAGCTTGGCGGGCGCGCCGGACAATGAGCAGTTCTTC.

The CDR3, as DNA: TGTGCCAGCAGTCCTCAGGGGGCCCTAAGTGAGCAGTTCTTC. Translation: CASSPQGALSEQFF. The rearrangement joins TRBV11-2 to TRBJ2-1, with TRBD1 matching 8 bases. The J segment lost 9 bases and the V segment lost 6 bases, leaving 10 bases of the junction unmatched. CDR3 length: 14 residues. The germline V gene encodes CDR1 SGHAT and CDR2 FQNNGV.

This clone was seen just once. The V gene is TRBV28, the J gene TRBJ1-2, with 10 bases matching TRBD1. The CDR3 has 14 amino acids. Trimming at V came to 8 bases and at J to 7 bases, leaving 10 bases not matched to a gene. Germline lookup yields CDR1 MDHEN and CDR2 SYDVKM. CDR3 coding DNA: TGTGCCAGCCGGGTAAGGGGACAGGGGTCTGGCTACACCTTC. It translates to CASRVRGQGSGYTF.

The J gene is TRBJ2-3, the V gene TRBV7-8; 13 nucleotides agree with TRBD2. CDR1 is SGHVS and CDR2 is FQNEAQ in the germline V gene. The CDR3 contains 15 residues. Trimming took 5 bases from V and 6 from J; bases not matched to a gene: 5. The CDR3 is CASSPGLAGEDTQYF. DNA for the CDR3: TGTGCCAGCAGCCCAGGACTAGCGGGAGAGGATACGCAGTATTTT. Looking up the rest from reference TRBV7-8 and TRBJ2-3 gives the full variable domain: GAGVSQSPRYKVAKRGQDVALRCDPISGHVSLFWYQQALGQGPEFLTYFQNEAQLDKSGLPSDRFFAERPEGSVSTLKIQRTQQEDSAVYLCASSPGLAGEDTQYFGPGTRLTVL.

The chain uses TRBV9 and TRBJ1-2; D call uncertain. Trimming took 0 bases from V and 3 from J, leaving 9 bases between them. Germline V gene lookup returns CDR1 SGDLS and CDR2 YYNGEE. This CDR3 is 14 amino acids long. CDR3 nucleotide sequence: TGTGCCAGCAGCGTAGGCAGTCCCCACTATGGCTACACCTTC. It encodes CASSVGSPHYGYTF.

The chain is built from TRBV19 and TRBJ1-5, with 9 positions matching TRBD1. V shed 7 bases and J 5 bases; nucleotides not matched to a gene: 6. CDR3 length: 14 residues. Germline assignment: CDR1 LNHDA and CDR2 SQIVND (reference sequence). In DNA form, the CDR3 reads TGTGCCAGTAAAGCGACAGGGGGTTATCAGCCCCAGCATTTT. It specifies CASKATGGYQPQHF.

This clone was detected a few times. This rearrangement joins TRBV15 to TRBJ1-1; D call uncertain. Trimming shortened V by 7 bases and J by 3 bases, and 18 bases separated the two germline ends. The CDR3 is 15 residues long. Germline CDR1 LNHNV, CDR2 YYDKDF (reference sequence). CDR3 in amino acids: CATITTGGSDTEAFF. CDR3 coding DNA: TGTGCCACCATAACCACGGGAGGGAGCGACACTGAAGCTTTCTTT.

This clone appeared a single time. CDR3 in amino acids: CASSQSGAGGYNEQFF. CDR3 in DNA: TGTGCCAGCAGCCAATCGGGAGCGGGAGGGTACAATGAGCAGTTCTTC. The chain employs TRBV16 and TRBJ2-1; 10 bases are shared with TRBD2. The CDR3 has 16 amino acids. The trim removed 0 bases at V and 4 bases at J, leaving 3 bases unmatched. The V gene's germline CDR1 is KGHSY and CDR2 FQNENV. Complete variable domain (other parts from reference TRBV16 and TRBJ2-1): GEEVAQTPKHLVRGEGQKAKLYCAPIKGHSYVFWYQQVLKNEFKFLISFQNENVFDETGMPKERFSAKCLPNSPCSLEIQATKLEDSAVYFCASSQSGAGGYNEQFFGPGTRLTVL.

This chain connects TRBV2 to TRBJ1-4, with 11 positions matching TRBD1. Germline V gives CDR1 SNHLY, CDR2 FYNNEI. Trimming removed 3 bases from V and 8 bases from J; junction bases left unmatched: 8. This CDR3 region has 16 residues. The CDR3 bases are TGTGCCAGCAGTGACCCTGGACAGGGGGCGAGAGAAAAACTGTTTTTT. This sequence encodes CASSDPGQGAREKLFF.

The J gene is TRBJ2-2, the V gene TRBV9; 10 bases are shared with TRBD1. This CDR3 region has 16 residues. V shed 4 bases, J shed 1 base, and the junction held 4 bases outside the gene matches. The germline gives CDR1 SGDLS, CDR2 YYNGEE. CDR3 sequence reads: CASSKRTGGNTGELFF. CDR3 sequence (DNA): TGTGCCAGCAGCAAAAGGACAGGGGGGAACACCGGGGAGCTGTTTTTT.

CDR3 residues: CASSHRQVHPEAFF. CDR3 in DNA: TGCGCCAGCAGTCATAGACAGGTGCACCCTGAAGCTTTCTTT. The chain uses TRBV23-1 and TRBJ1-1, with D maybe TRBD1 (6 bases). TRBV23-1 belongs to the ORF category, with a function that is uncertain. V gave up 3 bases and J gave up 6 bases, with 14 bases separating them. This CDR3 is 14 amino acids long.

The V gene is TRBV5-1, the J gene TRBJ1-4; 8 bases agree with TRBD1. V dropped 2 bases and J dropped 4; count of bases not matched to a gene: 4. This CDR3 region has 15 residues. Per germline, CDR1 SGHRS and CDR2 YFSETQ. CDR3 sequence: CASSLTGGGNEKLFF. The CDR3 DNA sequence: TGCGCCAGCAGCTTAACAGGGGGAGGTAATGAAAAACTGTTTTTT.

The chain uses TRBV21-1 and TRBJ2-1; TRBD2, as called in the table, went unchecked against the DNA. TRBV21-1 has pseudogene status. This CDR3 has 15 residues. The CDR3: CASHAWGGRANEQFF. CDR3 bases: TGTGCCAGCCACGCCTGGGGCGGGAGGGCCAATGAGCAGTTCTTC.

This clone was seen only a few times. The chain carries TRBV30 and TRBJ1-5, with D hard to call. Germline CDR1 is GTSNPN and CDR2 is SVGIG (reference sequence). The CDR3 is 14 amino acids. Trimming took 1 base from V and 4 from J, leaving 11 bases between them. The CDR3 here is CAWSAMGGNQPQHF. Here the CDR3 DNA reads TGTGCCTGGAGTGCGATGGGCGGGAATCAGCCCCAGCATTTT.

The V call is TRBV15, the J call TRBJ1-2; 7 positions agree with TRBD1. Germline V gives CDR1 LNHNV, CDR2 YYDKDF (reference sequence). The V segment lost 5 bases and the J segment 4 bases; nucleotides outside the gene matches: 13. The CDR3 has 16 residues. CDR3 protein: CATSSPGGGTLYGYTF. The CDR3 DNA is TGTGCCACCAGCTCCCCAGGGGGAGGTACCCTCTATGGCTACACCTTC.

This CDR3 reads CASSYKDSSYEQYF. As DNA, the CDR3 is TGTGCCAGCAGTTACAAGGACAGCTCCTACGAGCAGTACTTC. V gene TRBV6-6 combines with J gene TRBJ2-7, with D perhaps TRBD1 (6 bases). CDR3 length: 14 residues. Germline V gene sequence: CDR1 MNHNY, CDR2 SVGAGI (reference sequence). V was trimmed by 2 bases and J by 0 bases, leaving 8 bases between them.

The sample holds one count of this clone. DNA of the CDR3: TGTGCCAGCAGCTTGGGGGGCCCGGTCCAAGAGACCCAGTACTTC. It specifies CASSLGGPVQETQYF. The chain links TRBV5-6 to TRBJ2-5; possibly TRBD1 for D (5 bases). From germline, CDR1 is SGHDT and CDR2 YYEEEE. The CDR3 is made up of 15 amino acids. V gave up 0 bases and J gave up 1 base, with 10 bases separating them.

The rearrangement joins TRBV7-8 to TRBJ1-5; D remains ambiguous. The CDR3 spans 19 residues. Per germline, CDR1 SGHVS and CDR2 FQNEAQ. With 5 bases removed from V and 0 bases from J, the gap between germline ends came to 23 bases. This CDR3 reads CASSAGAGSGSYSNQPQHF. The CDR3, as DNA: TGTGCCAGCAGCGCCGGCGCGGGGAGCGGATCCTATAGCAATCAGCCCCAGCATTTT.

This clone was observed a few times. The V call is TRBV27, the J call TRBJ2-1; 15 positions match TRBD2. V lost 2 bases, J lost 3 bases, and 5 bases stayed unmatched. The germline V gene has CDR1 MNHEY and CDR2 SMNVEV (reference sequence). The CDR3 is made up of 18 amino acids. The CDR3 loop is CASSLGGLAGGRYNEQFF. CDR3 DNA: TGTGCCAGCAGTTTAGGAGGACTAGCGGGAGGGCGCTACAATGAGCAGTTCTTC.